This T cell receptor beta chain is drawn from a study of Graves' ophthalmopathy and Graves' hyperthyroidism. Study-wide results and limits: As the model predicted ophthalmopathy progression, it achieved a sensitivity of about 71% and a specificity of about 72%.

This clonotype was seen only a few times. Its matching antigen is unknown. Other autoimmune diseases, uncontrolled infections, pregnancy or lactation led to the exclusion of patients. The sequenced template was RNA, covering the TCR beta CDR3 region. The workflow started with a first-round RT-PCR run with HTBI primers and then moved on to a second-round multiplex PCR. TCRdb called the multiplex PCR reads again in MiXCR, with one record for every CDR3 protein. The repertoire holds 650,000 to 900,000 distinct CDR3 sequences, with approximately 40% as singletons. The specimen sequenced was peripheral blood. This TCR was recovered from an adult man with Graves' ophthalmopathy.

CDR3 nucleotide sequence: TGTGCCAGCAGTGATATCCGGGACAGATCCTACGAGCAGTACTTC. It encodes CASSDIRDRSYEQYF. V usage is TRBV11-2 and J usage is TRBJ2-7; TRBD1 matches at 7 bases. CDR3 length: 15 amino acids. V was clipped by 6 bases and J by 1 base; unmatched bases: 9. Germline loops: CDR1 SGHAT, CDR2 FQNNGV.